The 11 T cell receptor beta chains below come from one sample, sequenced in a study of OX40 agonist ivuxolimab in advanced cancers. TCRdb's copy holds only in-frame clones and misses some; the assay was immunoSEQ multiplex PCR. The sample consists of about 70,000 clones, about 84% of them appearing once. The source material was CD4+ or CD8+ T cells sorted from blood, sampled in a trial of the OX40 agonist ivuxolimab. These receptors came from an adult with an advanced solid tumor such as melanoma, head and neck, liver or kidney cancer.

The J gene is TRBJ1-2, the V gene TRBV13; D is uncertain. Germline V CDR1 and CDR2: PRHDT, FYEKMQ (reference sequence). The CDR3 covers 15 residues. V lost 0 bases to trimming and J lost 4 bases, with 12 bases between them. This chain's CDR3 is CASSLGRRASYGYTF. The CDR3, as DNA: TGTGCCAGCAGCTTAGGCCGTCGGGCGTCCTATGGCTACACCTTC.

The J gene is TRBJ1-4, the V gene TRBV6-1, with D possibly being TRBD1 (6 bases). The V end was cut by 11 bases, the J end by 10 bases, with 20 bases between. Germline V gene data show CDR1 as MNHNS and CDR2 as SASEGT. This CDR3 has 13 amino acids. The CDR3 loop reads CASAPQGPGKLFF. The DNA of the CDR3 is TGTGCCTCCGCCCCTCAGGGGCCGGGAAAACTGTTTTTT.

This clone showed up just a few times. This chain uses TRBV6-1 with TRBJ1-5; D is undetermined. Germline assignment: CDR1 MNHNS and CDR2 SASEGT. The CDR3 sequence is 15 residues long. V was pared by 3 bases and J by 7 bases, with 16 bases between. This CDR3 reads CASSDAATSGQPQHF. In DNA, the CDR3 is TGTGCCAGCAGTGATGCAGCAACCTCCGGGCAGCCCCAGCATTTT.

The V call is TRBV11-2, the J call TRBJ2-5; TRBD1 or TRBD2 may be the D gene (7 bases each). Near its end, the DNA agrees better with TRBJ2-7, so the J call may be wrong. The germline V gene encodes CDR1 SGHAT and CDR2 FQNNGV. This CDR3 is 15 amino acids long. CDR3 bases: TGTGCCAGCAGGGGGGGAGGGACAGTGTACCACGAGCAGTACTTC. Translating gives CASRGGGTVYHEQYF.

This chain uses TRBV9 with TRBJ1-1; D is unresolved. Looked up from germline, CDR1 is SGDLS and CDR2 is YYNGEE. The CDR3 has 13 residues. V lost 5 bases and J 3 bases, leaving 11 bases between the germline ends. CDR3 DNA: TGTGCCAGCAGTAAAAGAGAGGACACTGAAGCTTTCTTT. It translates to CASSKREDTEAFF.

The V gene is TRBV18, the J gene TRBJ1-1; 8 bases match TRBD1. V dropped 2 bases and J dropped 3; count of bases not matched to a gene: 2. The CDR3 has 14 residues. Germline values: CDR1 KGHSH, CDR2 LQKENI. The CDR3 region has the DNA TGTGCCAGCTCACCAGTACAGGGGGACACTGAAGCTTTCTTT. Protein sequence: CASSPVQGDTEAFF.

The chain links TRBV7-9 to TRBJ2-1, with D possibly being TRBD1 or TRBD2 (5 bases each). Germline-derived CDR1 and CDR2 are SEHNR and FQNEAQ (reference sequence). The germline V and J ends were trimmed by 5 bases and 0 bases, with 14 bases remaining between them. The CDR3 spans 16 residues. CDR3 amino acids: CASSPSGRGSYNEQFF. The CDR3 nucleotides are TGTGCCAGCAGCCCGTCGGGACGCGGCTCCTACAATGAGCAGTTCTTC.

The chain uses TRBV6-1 and TRBJ1-2, with 9 positions matching TRBD1. Germline V CDR1 and CDR2: MNHNS, SASEGT. The V gene end was trimmed by 10 bases and the J gene end by 8 bases; junction bases not matched to a gene: 14. The CDR3 is 14 residues long. The CDR3 loop reads CATYPRDRAGGYTF. DNA of the CDR3: TGTGCCACTTACCCTAGGGACAGGGCGGGCGGCTACACCTTC.

CDR3 nucleotide sequence: TGTGCCAGCAGCTTAGCGACAGGCGGGGATTCACCCCTCCACTTT. Translating gives CASSLATGGDSPLHF. The gene calls are TRBV7-9 and TRBJ1-6; the D gene is possibly TRBD1 (6 bases). Germline V gives CDR1 SEHNR, CDR2 FQNEAQ (reference sequence). This CDR3 region has 15 residues. Trimming took 0 bases from V and 8 from J, leaving 11 bases between them.

The chain couples TRBV11-3 to TRBJ2-1; tentative D call: TRBD2 (6 bases). V was shortened by 5 bases and J by 5 bases, with 19 bases between the two germline ends. The CDR3 covers 16 residues. Germline CDR1 reads SGHNT; CDR2 reads YENEEA. The DNA of the CDR3 is TGTGCCAGCAGCCCCCGAGGAGGGTGGGGGAACAATGAGCAGTTCTTC. This sequence encodes CASSPRGGWGNNEQFF.

This clone showed up just a few times. V usage is TRBV27 and J usage is TRBJ1-2; 10 nucleotides match TRBD1. Per germline, CDR1 MNHEY and CDR2 SMNVEV (reference sequence). The CDR3 extends over 14 amino acids. The V segment lost 6 bases and the J segment 6 bases; nucleotides outside the gene matches: 7. Here the CDR3 DNA reads TGTGCCAGCAGACCGGGACAGGGGAAGAATGGCTACACCTTC. This translates into CASRPGQGKNGYTF.